What follows describes a single T cell receptor (beta chain). Its antigen remains unknown. The record originates from a study of cytomegalovirus exposure and HLA in healthy donors. On the study more broadly: Some 91 million unique TCRs from HLA-typed donors were held in an early release of data.

Both 60 Vbeta primers and 13 Jbeta primers went into the PCR. In the original analysis: About 11 million shared chains were among the approximately 87 million unique TCR beta chains that a later analysis counted. Measured with immunoSEQ multiplex PCR; TCRdb has only the in-frame clones, and not every one. V and J calls and clone size follow that table, whereas D and trimming were derived from the DNA. The sample lists around 200,000 clones, over 75% occurring once. Broader study findings: Researchers counted about 150 TCR beta chains as cytomegalovirus-associated.

Sequenced sample: PBMCs. The receptor was isolated from a woman between 45 and 60 years old in good health and CMV-seronegative.

The CDR3, as DNA: TGTGCCAGCAGTAGGGGAGGGGCAATTGATGAGCAGTTCTTC. Amino acids: CASSRGGAIDEQFF. This rearrangement joins TRBV27 to TRBJ2-1, with 7 bases matching TRBD2. Germline CDR1 MNHEY, CDR2 SMNVEV (reference sequence). The CDR3 spans 14 residues. V lost 5 bases to trimming and J lost 8 bases; unmatched junction nucleotides: 9.